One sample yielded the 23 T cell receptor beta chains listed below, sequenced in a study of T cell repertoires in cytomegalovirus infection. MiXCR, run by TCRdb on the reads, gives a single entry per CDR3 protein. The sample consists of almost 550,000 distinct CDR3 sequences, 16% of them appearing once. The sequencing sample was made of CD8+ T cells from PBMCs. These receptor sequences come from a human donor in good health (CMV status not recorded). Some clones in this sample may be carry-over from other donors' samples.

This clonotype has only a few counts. The CDR3 loop reads CSARERGRPNQGGYTF. For the CDR3, the DNA is TGCAGTGCTAGAGAAAGGGGTCGGCCCAACCAAGGTGGCTACACCTTC. The V call is TRBV20-1, the J call TRBJ1-2; possibly TRBD1 for D (5 bases). The CDR3 loop spans 16 amino acids. Trimming shortened V by 0 bases and J by 7 bases, and 21 bases separated the two germline ends. Germline assignment: CDR1 DFQATT and CDR2 SNEGSKA (reference sequence).

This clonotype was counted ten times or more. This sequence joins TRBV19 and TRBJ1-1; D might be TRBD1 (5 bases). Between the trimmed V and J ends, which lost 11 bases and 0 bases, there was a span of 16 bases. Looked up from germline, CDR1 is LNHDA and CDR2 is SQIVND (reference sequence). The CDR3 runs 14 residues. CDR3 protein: CAGRDVDMNTEAFF. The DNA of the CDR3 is TGTGCCGGCCGAGATGTGGACATGAACACTGAAGCTTTCTTT.

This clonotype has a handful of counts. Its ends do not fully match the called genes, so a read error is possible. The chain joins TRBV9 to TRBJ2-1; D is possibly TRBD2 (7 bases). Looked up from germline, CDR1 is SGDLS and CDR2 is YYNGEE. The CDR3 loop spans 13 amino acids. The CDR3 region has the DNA TGTGCCAGCAGTGTAGGGGGGGCTGATGAGCAGTTCTTC. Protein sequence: CASSVGGADEQFF. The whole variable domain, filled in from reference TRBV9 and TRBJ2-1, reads DSGVTQTPKHLITATGQRVTLRCSPRSGDLSVYWYQQSLDQGLQFLIQYYNGEERAKGNILERFSAQQFPDLHSELNLSSLELGDSALYFCASSVGGADEQFFGPGTRLTVL.

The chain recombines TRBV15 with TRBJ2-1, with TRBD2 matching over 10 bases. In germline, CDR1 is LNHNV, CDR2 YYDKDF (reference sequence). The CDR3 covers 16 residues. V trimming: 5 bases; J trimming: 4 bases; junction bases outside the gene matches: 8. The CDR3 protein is CATSGQGLALYNEQFF. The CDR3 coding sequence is TGTGCCACCAGCGGCCAGGGACTAGCGTTGTACAATGAGCAGTTCTTC.

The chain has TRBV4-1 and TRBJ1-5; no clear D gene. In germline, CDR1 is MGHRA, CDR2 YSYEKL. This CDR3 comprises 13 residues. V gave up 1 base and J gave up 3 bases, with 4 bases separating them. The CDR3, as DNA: TGCGCCAGCAGCCAAGGCGACAATCAGCCCCAGCATTTT. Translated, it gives CASSQGDNQPQHF.

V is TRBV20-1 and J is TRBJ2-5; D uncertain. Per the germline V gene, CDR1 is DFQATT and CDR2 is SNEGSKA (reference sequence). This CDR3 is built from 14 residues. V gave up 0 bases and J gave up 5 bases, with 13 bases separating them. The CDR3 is CSARDLEQQETQYF. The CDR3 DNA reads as TGCAGTGCTAGAGATCTCGAGCAGCAGGAGACCCAGTACTTC.

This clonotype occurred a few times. CDR3 DNA sequence: TGTGCCAGCAGTCACACTAGCGGGAGTCTCTACGAGCAGTACTTC. Translating it yields CASSHTSGSLYEQYF. The chain carries TRBV27 and TRBJ2-7; 11 nucleotides match TRBD2. Germline CDR1 reads MNHEY; CDR2 reads SMNVEV (reference sequence). The CDR3 spans 15 residues. V was pared by 5 bases and J by 3 bases, with 6 bases of the junction left unmatched.

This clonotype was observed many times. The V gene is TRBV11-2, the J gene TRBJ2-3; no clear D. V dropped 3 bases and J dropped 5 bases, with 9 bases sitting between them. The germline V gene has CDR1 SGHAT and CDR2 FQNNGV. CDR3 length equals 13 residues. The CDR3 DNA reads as TGTGCCAGCAGCTTGTACGAAGTAGATACGCAGTATTTT. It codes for CASSLYEVDTQYF.

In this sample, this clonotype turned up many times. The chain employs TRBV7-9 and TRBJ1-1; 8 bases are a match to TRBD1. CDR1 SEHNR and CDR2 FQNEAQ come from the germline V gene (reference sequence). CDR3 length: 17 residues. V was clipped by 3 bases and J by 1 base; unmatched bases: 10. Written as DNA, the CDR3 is TGTGCCAGCAGCTTCCGACAGGGGCGGGGAAAGAACACTGAAGCTTTCTTT. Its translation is CASSFRQGRGKNTEAFF.

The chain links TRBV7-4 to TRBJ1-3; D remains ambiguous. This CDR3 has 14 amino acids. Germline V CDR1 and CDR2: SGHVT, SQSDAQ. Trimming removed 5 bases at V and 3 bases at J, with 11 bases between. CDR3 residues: CASSPQEGGNTIYF. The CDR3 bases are TGTGCCAGCAGCCCCCAGGAGGGTGGAAACACCATATATTTT.

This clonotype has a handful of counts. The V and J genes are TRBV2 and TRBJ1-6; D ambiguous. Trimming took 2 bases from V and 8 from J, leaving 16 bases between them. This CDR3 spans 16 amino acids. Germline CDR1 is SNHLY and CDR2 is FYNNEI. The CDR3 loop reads CASSERPVRGDSPLHF. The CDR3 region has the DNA TGTGCCAGCAGTGAACGGCCCGTCCGGGGTGATTCACCCCTCCACTTT.

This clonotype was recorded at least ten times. CDR3 sequence (DNA): TGTGCCAGCAGACCCCGGGACGAGAACACTGAAGCTTTCTTT. Protein sequence: CASRPRDENTEAFF. The chain couples TRBV6-1 to TRBJ1-1, with a weak D call TRBD1 (5 bases). The CDR3 has 14 amino acids. Germline V gene sequence: CDR1 MNHNS, CDR2 SASEGT. Trimming shortened V by 6 bases and J by 1 base, and 12 bases separated the two germline ends.

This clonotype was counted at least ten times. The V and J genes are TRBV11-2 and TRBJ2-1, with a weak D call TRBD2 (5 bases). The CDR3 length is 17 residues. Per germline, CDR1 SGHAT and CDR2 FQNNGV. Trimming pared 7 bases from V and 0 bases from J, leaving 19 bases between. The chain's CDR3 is CASTASIIASSYNEQFF. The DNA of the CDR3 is TGTGCCAGCACCGCATCCATTATAGCGAGCTCCTACAATGAGCAGTTCTTC.

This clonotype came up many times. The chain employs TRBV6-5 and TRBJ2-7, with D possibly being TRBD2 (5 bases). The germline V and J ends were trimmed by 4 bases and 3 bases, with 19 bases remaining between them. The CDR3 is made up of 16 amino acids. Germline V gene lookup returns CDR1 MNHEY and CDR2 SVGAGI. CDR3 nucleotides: TGTGCCAGCAGTTTCTCCTTAGAGGGAGCGAACTACGAGCAGTACTTC. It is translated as CASSFSLEGANYEQYF.

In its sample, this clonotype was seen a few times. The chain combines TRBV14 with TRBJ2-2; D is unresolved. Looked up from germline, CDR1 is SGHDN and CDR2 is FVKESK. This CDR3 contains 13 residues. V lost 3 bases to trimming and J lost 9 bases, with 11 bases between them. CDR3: CASSQYRVRELFF. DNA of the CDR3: TGTGCCAGCAGCCAGTACAGAGTCCGGGAGCTGTTTTTT.

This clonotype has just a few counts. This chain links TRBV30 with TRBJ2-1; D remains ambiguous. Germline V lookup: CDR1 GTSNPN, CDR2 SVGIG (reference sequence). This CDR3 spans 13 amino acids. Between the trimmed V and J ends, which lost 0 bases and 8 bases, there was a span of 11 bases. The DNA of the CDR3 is TGTGCCTGGAGTGTACTCGGGTTAGATGAGCAGTTCTTC. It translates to CAWSVLGLDEQFF.

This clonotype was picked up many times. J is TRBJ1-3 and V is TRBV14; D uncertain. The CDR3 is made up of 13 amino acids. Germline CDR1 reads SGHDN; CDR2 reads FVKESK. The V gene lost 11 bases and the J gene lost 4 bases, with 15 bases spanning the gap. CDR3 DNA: TGTGCCGTCGACGGAGGGTCGGGAAACACCATATATTTT. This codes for CAVDGGSGNTIYF.

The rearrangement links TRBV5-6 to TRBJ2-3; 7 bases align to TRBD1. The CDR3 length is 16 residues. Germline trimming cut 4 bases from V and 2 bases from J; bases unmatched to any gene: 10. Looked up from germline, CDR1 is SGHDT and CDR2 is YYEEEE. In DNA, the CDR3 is TGTGCCAGCAGCATCCGGGACAGTGTTACCACAGATACGCAGTATTTT. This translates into CASSIRDSVTTDTQYF.

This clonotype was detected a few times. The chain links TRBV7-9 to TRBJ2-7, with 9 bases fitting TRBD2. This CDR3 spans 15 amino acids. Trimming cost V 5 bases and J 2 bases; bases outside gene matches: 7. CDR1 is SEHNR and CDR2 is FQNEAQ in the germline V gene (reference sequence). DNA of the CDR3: TGTGCCAGCAGCCACCCTAGCGGGGAGGCCTACGAGCAGTACTTC. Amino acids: CASSHPSGEAYEQYF. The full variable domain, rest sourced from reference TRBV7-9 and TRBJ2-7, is DTGVSQNPRHKITKRGQNVTFRCDPISEHNRLYWYRQTLGQGPEFLTYFQNEAQLEKSRLLSDRFSAERPKGSFSTLEIQRTEQGDSAMYLCASSHPSGEAYEQYFGPGTRLTVT.

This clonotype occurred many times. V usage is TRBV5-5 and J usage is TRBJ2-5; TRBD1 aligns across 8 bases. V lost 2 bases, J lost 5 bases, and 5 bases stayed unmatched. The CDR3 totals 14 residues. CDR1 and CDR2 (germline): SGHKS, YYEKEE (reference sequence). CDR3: CASSFRTGTETQYF. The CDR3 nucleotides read TGTGCCAGCAGCTTTAGGACAGGGACGGAGACCCAGTACTTC.

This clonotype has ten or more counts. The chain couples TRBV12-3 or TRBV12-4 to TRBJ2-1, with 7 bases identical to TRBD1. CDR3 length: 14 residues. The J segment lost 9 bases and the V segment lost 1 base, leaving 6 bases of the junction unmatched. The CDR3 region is CASSLGAGGIEQFF. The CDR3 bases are TGTGCCAGCAGTTTAGGGGCAGGGGGTATTGAGCAGTTCTTC.

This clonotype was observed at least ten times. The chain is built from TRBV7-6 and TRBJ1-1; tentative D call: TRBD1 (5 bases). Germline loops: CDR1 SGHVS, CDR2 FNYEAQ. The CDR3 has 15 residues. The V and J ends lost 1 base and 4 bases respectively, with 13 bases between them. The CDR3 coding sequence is TGTGCCAGCAGCTTAGAAGCAAGGGGCTCCACTGAAGCTTTCTTT. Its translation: CASSLEARGSTEAFF.

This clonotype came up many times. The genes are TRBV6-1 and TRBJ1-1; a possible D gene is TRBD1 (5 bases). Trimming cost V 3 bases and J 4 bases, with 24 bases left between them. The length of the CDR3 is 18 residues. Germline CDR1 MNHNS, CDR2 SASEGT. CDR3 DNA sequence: TGTGCCAGCAGTGAGTCTATTCCTCCCGAGGGGTCCACCACTGAAGCTTTCTTT. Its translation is CASSESIPPEGSTTEAFF.